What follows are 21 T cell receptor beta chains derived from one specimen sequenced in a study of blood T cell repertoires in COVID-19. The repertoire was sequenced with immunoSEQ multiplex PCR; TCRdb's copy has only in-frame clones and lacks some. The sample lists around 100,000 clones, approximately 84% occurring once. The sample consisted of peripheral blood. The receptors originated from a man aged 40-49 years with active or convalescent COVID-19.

This CDR3 reads CSASSPSYEQYF. CDR3 DNA sequence: TGCAGTGCTAGTTCCCCCAGTTACGAGCAGTACTTC. The chain is built from TRBV20-1 and TRBJ2-7, with unresolved D. CDR1 DFQATT and CDR2 SNEGSKA come from the germline V gene (reference sequence). The CDR3 consists of 12 residues. V shed 3 bases and J shed 4 bases, with 10 bases lying between them.

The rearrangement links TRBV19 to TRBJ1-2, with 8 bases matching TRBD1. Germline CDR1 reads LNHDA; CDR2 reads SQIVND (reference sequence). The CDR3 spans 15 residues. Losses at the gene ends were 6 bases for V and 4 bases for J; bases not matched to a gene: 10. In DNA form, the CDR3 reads TGTGCCAGTAGAAACTCAGGGGGCGCGGGCTATGGCTACACCTTC. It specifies CASRNSGGAGYGYTF.

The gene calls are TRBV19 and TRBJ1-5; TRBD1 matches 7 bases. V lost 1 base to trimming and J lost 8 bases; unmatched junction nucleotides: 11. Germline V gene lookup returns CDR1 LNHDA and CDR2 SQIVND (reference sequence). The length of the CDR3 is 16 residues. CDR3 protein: CASSIGDSPVIKPQHF. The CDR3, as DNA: TGTGCCAGTAGTATAGGGGACAGTCCTGTAATCAAGCCCCAGCATTTT.

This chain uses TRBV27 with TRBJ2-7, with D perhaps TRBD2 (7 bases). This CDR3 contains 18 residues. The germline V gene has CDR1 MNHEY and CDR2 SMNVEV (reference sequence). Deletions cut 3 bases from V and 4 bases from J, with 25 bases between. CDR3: CASSFFPGGGPRPYEQYF. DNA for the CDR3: TGTGCCAGCAGTTTTTTTCCGGGCGGGGGCCCGAGACCTTACGAGCAGTACTTC.

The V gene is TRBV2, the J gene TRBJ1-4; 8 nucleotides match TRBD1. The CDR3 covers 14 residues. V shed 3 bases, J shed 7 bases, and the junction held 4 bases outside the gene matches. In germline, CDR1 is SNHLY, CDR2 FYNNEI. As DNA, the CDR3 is TGTGCCAGCAGTGACCGACAGGGGAGTGAAAAACTGTTTTTT. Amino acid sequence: CASSDRQGSEKLFF.

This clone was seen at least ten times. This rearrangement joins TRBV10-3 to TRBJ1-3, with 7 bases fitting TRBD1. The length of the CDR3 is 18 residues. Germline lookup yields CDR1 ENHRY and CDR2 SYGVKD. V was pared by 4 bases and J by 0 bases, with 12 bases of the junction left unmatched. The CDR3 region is CAISGRTGAGGSGNTIYF. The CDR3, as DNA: TGTGCCATCAGTGGCCGGACAGGCGCCGGGGGCTCTGGAAACACCATATATTTT.

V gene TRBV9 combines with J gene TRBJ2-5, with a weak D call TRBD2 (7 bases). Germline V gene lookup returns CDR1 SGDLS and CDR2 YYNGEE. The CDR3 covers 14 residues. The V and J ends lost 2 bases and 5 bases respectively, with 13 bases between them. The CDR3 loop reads CASSVRGAEETQYF. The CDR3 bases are TGTGCCAGCAGCGTCCGGGGGGCGGAGGAGACCCAGTACTTC.

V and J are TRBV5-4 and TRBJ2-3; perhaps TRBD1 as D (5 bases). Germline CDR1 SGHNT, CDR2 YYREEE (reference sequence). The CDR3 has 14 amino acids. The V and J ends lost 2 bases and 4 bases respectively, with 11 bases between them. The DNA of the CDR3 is TGTGCCAGCAGCTTTCAGGGTAGTGCAGATACGCAGTATTTT. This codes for CASSFQGSADTQYF.

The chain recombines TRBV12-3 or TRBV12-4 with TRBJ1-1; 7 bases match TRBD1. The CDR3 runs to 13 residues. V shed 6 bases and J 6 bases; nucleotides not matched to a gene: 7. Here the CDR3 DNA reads TGTGCCAGCAGCCGACAGGGTGCTTCTGAAGCTTTCTTT. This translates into CASSRQGASEAFF.

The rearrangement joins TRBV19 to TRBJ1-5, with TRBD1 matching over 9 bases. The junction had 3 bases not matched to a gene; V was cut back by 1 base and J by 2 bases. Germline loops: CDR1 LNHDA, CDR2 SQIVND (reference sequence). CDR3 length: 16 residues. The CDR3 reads CASSIGTGAGNQPQHF. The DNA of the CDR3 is TGTGCCAGTAGTATAGGGACAGGGGCTGGCAATCAGCCCCAGCATTTT.

DNA for the CDR3: TGTGCCAGCAGCTTGGGCGCCACCGGGGAGCTGTTTTTT. Protein sequence: CASSLGATGELFF. The rearrangement links TRBV7-3 to TRBJ2-2; D unresolved. CDR1 is SGHTA, CDR2 FQGTGA, per germline. V lost 3 bases and J lost 4, with 6 bases in between. The CDR3 consists of 13 residues.

The DNA of the CDR3 is TGTGCCAGCAGCTTGGATCAGGGCTCTGGAAACACCATATATTTT. The encoded protein is CASSLDQGSGNTIYF. This chain links TRBV5-4 with TRBJ1-3, with a possible D match to TRBD1 (5 bases). The CDR3 has 15 residues. V lost 0 bases, J lost 0 bases, and 7 bases lay in between. The germline V gene has CDR1 SGHNT and CDR2 YYREEE (reference sequence). Full variable domain (outside the CDR3, taken from reference TRBV5-4 and TRBJ1-3): ETGVTQSPTHLIKTRGQQVTLRCSSQSGHNTVSWYQQALGQGPQFIFQYYREEENGRGNFPPRFSGLQFPNYSSELNVNALELDDSALYLCASSLDQGSGNTIYFGEGSWLTVV.

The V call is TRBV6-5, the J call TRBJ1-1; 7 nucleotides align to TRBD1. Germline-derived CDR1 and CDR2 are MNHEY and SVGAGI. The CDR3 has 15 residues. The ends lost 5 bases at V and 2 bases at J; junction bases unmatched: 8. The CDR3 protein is CASSTLNRGNTEAFF. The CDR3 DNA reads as TGTGCCAGCAGTACGCTTAACAGGGGTAACACTGAAGCTTTCTTT.

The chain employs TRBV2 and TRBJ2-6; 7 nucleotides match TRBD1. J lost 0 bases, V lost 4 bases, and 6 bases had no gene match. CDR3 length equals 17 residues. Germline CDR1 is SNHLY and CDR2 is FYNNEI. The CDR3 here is CASSGDREISGANVLTF. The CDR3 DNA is TGTGCCAGCAGTGGTGACAGGGAAATCTCTGGGGCCAACGTCCTGACTTTC.

This CDR3 is CASSLTASGANVLTF. Here the CDR3 DNA reads TGTGCCAGCAGCCTGACAGCCTCTGGGGCCAACGTCCTGACTTTC. J is TRBJ2-6 and V is TRBV3-1 (or the pseudogene TRBV3-2); D might be TRBD1 (5 bases). CDR1 is LGHDT, CDR2 YNNKEL, per germline (reference sequence). Trimming removed 4 bases at V and 0 bases at J, with 7 bases between. This CDR3 comprises 15 residues.

The CDR3 sequence: CASSQDRTEFTGELFF. The DNA of the CDR3 is TGTGCCAGCAGCCAGGATCGAACAGAGTTCACCGGGGAGCTGTTTTTT. J is TRBJ2-2 and V is TRBV11-2; D is unclear. V lost 5 bases and J lost 4, with 17 bases in between. Germline V CDR1 and CDR2: SGHAT, FQNNGV. This CDR3 has 16 amino acids.

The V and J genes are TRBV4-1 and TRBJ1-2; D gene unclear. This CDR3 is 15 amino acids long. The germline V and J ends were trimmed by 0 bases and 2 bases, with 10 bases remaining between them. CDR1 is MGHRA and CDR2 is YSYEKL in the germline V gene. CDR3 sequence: CASSQELGENYGYTF. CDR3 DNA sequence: TGCGCCAGCAGCCAAGAATTGGGCGAGAACTATGGCTACACCTTC.

The CDR3 nucleotides are TGTGCCAGCAGCCGGGTTAGCGGGGGGGCCGAGAATGAGCAGTTCTTC. This translates into CASSRVSGGAENEQFF. The V and J genes are TRBV7-2 and TRBJ2-1; 11 positions agree with TRBD2. Germline V gene lookup returns CDR1 SGHTA and CDR2 FQGNSA. Trimming at V came to 5 bases and at J to 7 bases, leaving 10 bases not matched to a gene. CDR3 size: 16 residues.

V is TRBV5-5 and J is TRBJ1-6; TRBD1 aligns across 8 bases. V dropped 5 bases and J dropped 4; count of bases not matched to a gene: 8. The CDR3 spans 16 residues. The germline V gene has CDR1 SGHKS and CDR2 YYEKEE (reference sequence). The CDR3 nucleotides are TGTGCCAGCAGGAAATCGGGACAGGTTTATAATTCACCCCTCCACTTT. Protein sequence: CASRKSGQVYNSPLHF.

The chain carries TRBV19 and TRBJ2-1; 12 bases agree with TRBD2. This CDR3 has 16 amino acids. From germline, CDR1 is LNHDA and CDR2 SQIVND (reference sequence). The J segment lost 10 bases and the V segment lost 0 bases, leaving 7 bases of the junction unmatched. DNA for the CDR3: TGTGCCAGTAGTATAGAGAGGTACCTAGCGGGGGGGGAGCAGTTCTTC. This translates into CASSIERYLAGGEQFF.

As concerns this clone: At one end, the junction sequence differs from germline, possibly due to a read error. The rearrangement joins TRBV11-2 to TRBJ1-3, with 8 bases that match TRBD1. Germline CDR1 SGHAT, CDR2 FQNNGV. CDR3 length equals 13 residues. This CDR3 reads CRAGGGTGNTIYF. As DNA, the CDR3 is TGCCGGGCAGGGGGCGGAACTGGAAACACCATATATTTT.